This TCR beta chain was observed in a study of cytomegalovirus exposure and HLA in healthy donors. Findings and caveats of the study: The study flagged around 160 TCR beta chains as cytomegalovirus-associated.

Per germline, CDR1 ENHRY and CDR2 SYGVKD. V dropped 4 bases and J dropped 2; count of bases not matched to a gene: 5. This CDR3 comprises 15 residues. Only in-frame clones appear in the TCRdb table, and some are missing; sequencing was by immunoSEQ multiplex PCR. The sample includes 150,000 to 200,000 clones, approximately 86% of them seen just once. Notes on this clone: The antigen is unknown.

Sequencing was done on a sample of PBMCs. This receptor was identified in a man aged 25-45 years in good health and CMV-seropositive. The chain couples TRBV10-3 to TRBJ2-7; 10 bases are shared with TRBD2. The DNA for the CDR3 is TGTGCCATCAGTGGAAGCGGGGGGGCGGCCTACGAGCAGTACTTC. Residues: CAISGSGGAAYEQYF.